The 29 T cell receptor beta chains given below trace back to one sample, sequenced in a study of blood T cell repertoires in COVID-19 (dated by TCRdb to the early 2020s). The method behind the library was the immunoSEQ multiplex PCR assay. Not all clones reach the TCRdb copy of this immuneACCESS table, which keeps in-frame sequences only. Checked studies attribute under half of the gap to unresolved V genes and leave the rest unexplained. This sample is represented by approximately 110,000 clones; roughly 88% of them were singletons. The leading ten clones occupy 0.88% of the sample. The sequencing input was peripheral blood. All receptors come from a woman between 50 and 59 years old with active or convalescent COVID-19.

The rearrangement joins TRBV3-1 (or the pseudogene TRBV3-2) to TRBJ1-1; no firm D call. The CDR3 is 13 residues long. V gave up 3 bases and J gave up 0 bases, with 5 bases separating them. The germline CDR1 and CDR2 sequences are LGHDT and YNNKEL (reference sequence). CDR3 protein: CASSHPLNTEAFF. The CDR3 nucleotides are TGTGCCAGCAGCCACCCGTTGAACACTGAAGCTTTCTTT.

The chain joins TRBV30 to TRBJ2-7; 12 positions agree with TRBD1. The CDR3 loop spans 15 amino acids. V lost 0 bases and J lost 13; bases outside the gene matches: 13. Germline V gene sequence: CDR1 GTSNPN, CDR2 SVGIG (reference sequence). DNA for the CDR3: TGTGCCTGGAGTGTACAGGGGACAGGGGGCGCTTTAGAATACTTC. It translates to CAWSVQGTGGALEYF.

The rearrangement links TRBV4-3 to TRBJ2-3; D remains unclear. From germline, CDR1 is LGHNA and CDR2 YSLEER. CDR3 length: 15 amino acids. V was pared by 0 bases and J by 6 bases, with 13 bases between. CDR3 in DNA: TGCGCCAGCAGCCAAGACCGCACTTCTCCGGATACGCAGTATTTT. Its protein product is CASSQDRTSPDTQYF.

This clone appeared a single time. The CDR3 sequence is CASIIYPDQETQYF. The CDR3 DNA reads TGTGCCAGCATAATATACCCAGACCAAGAGACCCAGTACTTC. J is TRBJ2-5 and V is TRBV6-5; D unresolved. From germline, CDR1 is MNHEY and CDR2 SVGAGI. The CDR3 runs 14 residues. V was shortened by 7 bases and J by 0 bases, with 12 bases between the two germline ends.

This clone has more than one count but fewer than ten. The chain uses TRBV5-1 and TRBJ2-6; 7 bases are a match to TRBD1. From germline, CDR1 is SGHRS and CDR2 YFSETQ. J was trimmed by 0 bases and V by 5 bases; bases with no gene match: 5. This CDR3 has 16 amino acids. The CDR3 loop reads CASRGTAFSGANVLTF. The DNA of the CDR3 is TGCGCCAGCAGGGGGACAGCGTTCTCTGGGGCCAACGTCCTGACTTTC.

The gene calls are TRBV6-2 or TRBV6-3 and TRBJ2-7, with a weak D call TRBD2 (6 bases). The length of the CDR3 is 16 residues. The germline V and J ends were trimmed by 2 bases and 2 bases, with 16 bases remaining between them. Germline CDR1 is MNHEY and CDR2 is SVGEGT. The CDR3 coding sequence is TGTGCCAGCAGTTACCTAAGCGCGGGACCCCCCTACGAGCAGTACTTC. Translation gives CASSYLSAGPPYEQYF.

This clone has a handful of counts. V gene TRBV7-9 combines with J gene TRBJ2-7; 7 bases align to TRBD1. CDR1 and CDR2 from the germline V gene are SEHNR and FQNEAQ (reference sequence). The CDR3 loop spans 15 amino acids. V lost 5 bases, J lost 5 bases, and 12 bases stayed unmatched. The CDR3 reads CASSALGGRRHEQYF. CDR3 DNA sequence: TGTGCCAGCAGCGCCCTAGGGGGCAGGCGGCACGAGCAGTACTTC.

The chain joins TRBV15 to TRBJ2-2; 10 positions agree with TRBD2. Looked up from germline, CDR1 is LNHNV and CDR2 is YYDKDF (reference sequence). The CDR3 sequence is 18 residues long. V lost 4 bases and J lost 8; bases outside the gene matches: 16. The CDR3 loop is CATSTERLAGAVAGELFF. The CDR3 DNA sequence: TGTGCCACCAGCACCGAACGGCTAGCGGGAGCGGTAGCGGGGGAGCTGTTTTTT.

The J gene is TRBJ1-6, the V gene TRBV4-1; tentative D call: TRBD1 (6 bases). This CDR3 is built from 16 residues. The germline V gene has CDR1 MGHRA and CDR2 YSYEKL. Trimming pared 0 bases from V and 7 bases from J, leaving 13 bases between. The CDR3 spells CASSQDRRQGNSPLHF. The CDR3 coding sequence is TGCGCCAGCAGCCAAGATCGACGTCAGGGGAATTCACCCCTCCACTTT.

This chain joins TRBV5-5 and TRBJ2-3; no clear D. Germline assignment: CDR1 SGHKS and CDR2 YYEKEE (reference sequence). Trimming shortened V by 0 bases and J by 1 base, and 9 bases separated the two germline ends. The CDR3 has 15 amino acids. CDR3 sequence reads: CASSLDGTRTDTQYF. CDR3 bases: TGTGCCAGCAGCTTGGATGGCACCCGCACAGATACGCAGTATTTT.

This clone was picked up one time. This chain joins TRBV5-1 and TRBJ2-5; TRBD2 is a possible D gene (6 bases). The CDR3 runs to 15 residues. The V gene's germline CDR1 is SGHRS and CDR2 YFSETQ. V was trimmed by 4 bases and J by 0 bases, leaving 13 bases between them. CDR3 in amino acids: CASSPDGGDQETQYF. The CDR3 DNA reads as TGCGCCAGCAGCCCCGATGGCGGGGACCAAGAGACCCAGTACTTC.

The CDR3 reads CASSQESRPDTQYF. The CDR3 bases are TGTGCCAGCAGCCAAGAATCCAGGCCAGATACGCAGTATTTT. V gene TRBV4-2 combines with J gene TRBJ2-3; D not resolved. Trimming took off 0 bases at V and 4 bases at J, with 8 bases between the two ends. The length of the CDR3 is 14 residues. Germline lookup yields CDR1 LGHNA and CDR2 YNFKEQ.

The rearrangement joins TRBV3-1 (or the pseudogene TRBV3-2) to TRBJ2-2; D is ambiguous. Between the trimmed V and J ends, which lost 1 base and 4 bases, there was a span of 7 bases. This CDR3 contains 14 residues. The germline V gene encodes CDR1 LGHDT and CDR2 YNNKEL (reference sequence). CDR3 nucleotide sequence: TGTGCCAGCAGCCAAGGTTTTCTCACCGGGGAGCTGTTTTTT. Translated, it gives CASSQGFLTGELFF.

The chain has TRBV12-3 or TRBV12-4 and TRBJ1-5; 8 nucleotides agree with TRBD1. V shed 6 bases, J shed 7 bases, and the junction held 5 bases outside the gene matches. This CDR3 is 13 amino acids long. CDR3 in amino acids: CASSTGGLQPQHF. DNA of the CDR3: TGTGCCAGCAGCACAGGGGGTTTGCAGCCCCAGCATTTT.

The rearrangement links TRBV6-2 or TRBV6-3 to TRBJ2-1; no clear D gene. Germline CDR1 reads MNHEY; CDR2 reads SVGEGT. V gave up 5 bases and J gave up 10 bases, with 9 bases separating them. The CDR3 covers 11 residues. The CDR3 loop is CASSPAREQFF. The CDR3 nucleotides are TGTGCCAGCAGTCCCGCCCGGGAGCAGTTCTTC.

This rearrangement joins TRBV24-1 to TRBJ1-2, with D maybe TRBD1 (5 bases). V was clipped by 9 bases and J by 4 bases, with 14 bases between them. Germline CDR1 and CDR2: KGHDR and SFDVKD. This CDR3 has 13 residues. CDR3 in DNA: TGTGCCACCGACTCTACGACAGTCTATGGCTACACCTTC. Translated: CATDSTTVYGYTF.

V usage is TRBV28 and J usage is TRBJ2-1; weak D call: TRBD1 (5 bases). Looked up from germline, CDR1 is MDHEN and CDR2 is SYDVKM. The CDR3 spans 17 residues. Trimming cost V 0 bases and J 0 bases, with 12 bases left between them. The CDR3 reads CASSLWAGSSSYNEQFF. The CDR3 coding sequence is TGTGCCAGCAGTTTATGGGCAGGGTCGAGCTCCTACAATGAGCAGTTCTTC.

The chain joins TRBV24-1 to TRBJ1-2; 9 nucleotides agree with TRBD1. CDR1 is KGHDR and CDR2 is SFDVKD in the germline V gene. After removal of 4 bases from V and 6 bases from J, the junction contained 5 bases not matched to a gene. This CDR3 region has 14 residues. CDR3 amino acids: CATSDGDREHGYTF. CDR3 in DNA: TGTGCCACCAGTGACGGGGACAGGGAACATGGCTACACCTTC.

About this clone: Other DNA sequences of this sample code for an identical CDR3. This chain joins TRBV5-1 and TRBJ2-1, with 13 bases fitting TRBD2. With V trimmed by 4 bases and J by 7 bases, 5 bases remained unmatched. This CDR3 comprises 15 residues. Germline CDR1 SGHRS, CDR2 YFSETQ. The CDR3: CASSPGLAGDNEQFF. DNA of the CDR3: TGCGCCAGCAGCCCCGGACTAGCGGGAGATAATGAGCAGTTCTTC.

The V gene is TRBV20-1, the J gene TRBJ1-1, with no clear D. Germline V gene lookup returns CDR1 DFQATT and CDR2 SNEGSKA (reference sequence). CDR3 length: 11 residues. V lost 5 bases to trimming and J lost 0 bases, with 4 bases between them. The CDR3 here is CSAYMNTEAFF. CDR3 nucleotides: TGCAGTGCTTATATGAACACTGAAGCTTTCTTT.

V usage is TRBV10-3 and J usage is TRBJ2-1; 9 bases are a match to TRBD2. V gave up 0 bases and J gave up 6 bases; unmatched junction bases: 9. There are 17 residues in the CDR3. The germline CDR1 and CDR2 sequences are ENHRY and SYGVKD. CDR3 DNA sequence: TGTGCCATCAGTGAGTCGGGAGCGGGAGGATATTTCAATGAGCAGTTCTTC. Amino acid sequence: CAISESGAGGYFNEQFF.

V and J are TRBV4-1 and TRBJ1-1, with unresolved D. Germline CDR1 MGHRA, CDR2 YSYEKL. The CDR3 spans 14 residues. The germline V and J ends were trimmed by 0 bases and 5 bases, with 10 bases remaining between them. CDR3 sequence: CASSQDPTRTEAFF. For the CDR3, the DNA is TGCGCCAGCAGCCAAGATCCAACTAGAACTGAAGCTTTCTTT.

The chain uses TRBV3-1 (or the pseudogene TRBV3-2) and TRBJ2-5; D call uncertain. CDR1 and CDR2 from the germline V gene are LGHDT and YNNKEL (reference sequence). The V end lost 8 bases, the J end lost 1 base, and 8 bases lay between the germline ends. CDR3 length: 12 residues. The CDR3 bases are TGTGCCAGCTCCCGGTTCCAAGAGACCCAGTACTTC. This sequence encodes CASSRFQETQYF.

The chain is built from TRBV18 and TRBJ2-7, with TRBD1 matching 7 bases. CDR3 length: 13 residues. Germline lookup yields CDR1 KGHSH and CDR2 LQKENI. J gave up 5 bases and V 4 bases, and 5 bases lay outside the gene matches. CDR3 sequence: CASSLNQGDEQYF. The CDR3 DNA is TGTGCCAGCTCACTAAACCAGGGGGACGAGCAGTACTTC.

A remark on this clone: At one of its ends the junction is not consistent with the germline gene, which may arise from a read error. The V call is TRBV28, the J call TRBJ1-2; 10 nucleotides agree with TRBD1. Germline CDR1 MDHEN, CDR2 SYDVKM. This CDR3 contains 16 residues. The CDR3 sequence: CTSLPSTGTGVYGYTF. The CDR3 DNA is TGTACCAGCCTCCCCAGCACGGGGACAGGGGTTTATGGCTACACCTTC.

This clone appeared a single time. The chain carries TRBV28 and TRBJ2-7; 8 bases line up with TRBD1. J lost 4 bases, V lost 4 bases, and 6 bases had no gene match. The germline V gene has CDR1 MDHEN and CDR2 SYDVKM. CDR3 length: 14 residues. CDR3 nucleotide sequence: TGTGCCAGCAGTTCGGGACAGGTGATTTACGAGCAGTACTTC. Encoded protein: CASSSGQVIYEQYF.

The V call is TRBV6-1, the J call TRBJ1-5; TRBD1 matches at 7 bases. CDR3 length: 13 residues. V lost 2 bases and J lost 6; bases outside the gene matches: 1. Germline values: CDR1 MNHNS, CDR2 SASEGT. The CDR3 is CASSETGVQPQHF. DNA for the CDR3: TGTGCCAGCAGTGAAACAGGGGTTCAGCCCCAGCATTTT.

The genes are TRBV7-8 and TRBJ2-7, with 7 bases that match TRBD2. V lost 5 bases to trimming and J lost 3 bases; unmatched junction nucleotides: 10. This CDR3 region has 15 residues. CDR1 SGHVS and CDR2 FQNEAQ come from the germline V gene. The CDR3 here is CASSRLRELYYEQYF. As DNA, the CDR3 is TGTGCCAGCAGCCGCTTGCGGGAGCTATACTACGAGCAGTACTTC.

J is TRBJ2-1 and V is TRBV9; 10 bases align to TRBD2. Germline CDR1 SGDLS, CDR2 YYNGEE. This CDR3 is 14 amino acids long. With 3 bases clipped from V and 6 bases from J, the junction kept 3 bases outside the gene matches. The chain's CDR3 is CASSALAGVNEQFF. The CDR3 region has the DNA TGTGCCAGCAGCGCTCTAGCGGGAGTCAATGAGCAGTTCTTC.